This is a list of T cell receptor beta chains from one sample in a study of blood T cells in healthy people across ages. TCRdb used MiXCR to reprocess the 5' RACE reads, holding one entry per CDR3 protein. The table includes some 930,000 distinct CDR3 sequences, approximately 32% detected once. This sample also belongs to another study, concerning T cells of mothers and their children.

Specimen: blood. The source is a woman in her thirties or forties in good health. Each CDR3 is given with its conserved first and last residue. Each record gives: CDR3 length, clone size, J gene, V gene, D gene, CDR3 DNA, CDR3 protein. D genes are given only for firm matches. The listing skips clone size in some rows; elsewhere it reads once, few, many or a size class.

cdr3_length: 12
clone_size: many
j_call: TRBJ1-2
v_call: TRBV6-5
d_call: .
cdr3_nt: TGTGCCAGCAGTTACGGCGGCTATGGCTACACCTTC
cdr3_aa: CASSYGGYGYTF

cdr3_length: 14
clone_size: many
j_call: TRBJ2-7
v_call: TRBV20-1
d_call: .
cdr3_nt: TGCAGTGCCCCTGGCGAGGGGCGACTGGGCGAGCAGTACTTC
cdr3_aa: CSAPGEGRLGEQYF

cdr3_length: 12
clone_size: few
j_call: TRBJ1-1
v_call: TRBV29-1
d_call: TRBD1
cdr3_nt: TGCAGCGTTGGACTACAGGGGGGGGAAGCTTTCTTT
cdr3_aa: CSVGLQGGEAFF

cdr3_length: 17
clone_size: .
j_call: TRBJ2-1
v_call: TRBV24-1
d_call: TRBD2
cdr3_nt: TGTGCCACCAGTGCCGGTCTGGTAGCGGGGTTTGACAATGAGCAGTTCTTC
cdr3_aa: CATSAGLVAGFDNEQFF

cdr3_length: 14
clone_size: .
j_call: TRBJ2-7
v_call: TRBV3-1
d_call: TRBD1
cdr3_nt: TGTGCCAGCAGCCGTATTGACAGGGACCACGAGCAGTACTTC
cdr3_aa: CASSRIDRDHEQYF

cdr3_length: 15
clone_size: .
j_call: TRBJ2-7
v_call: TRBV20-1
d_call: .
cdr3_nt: TGCAGTGCTAGAGACCCAGGACAGCCCAACTACGAGCAGTACTTC
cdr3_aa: CSARDPGQPNYEQYF

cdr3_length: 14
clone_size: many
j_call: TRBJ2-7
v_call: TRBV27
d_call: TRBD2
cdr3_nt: TGTGCCAGCAGTTTGAAGCGGGGGGCCTACGAGCAGTACTTC
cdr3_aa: CASSLKRGAYEQYF

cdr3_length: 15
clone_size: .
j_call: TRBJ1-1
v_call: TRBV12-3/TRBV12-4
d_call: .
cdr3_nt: TGTGCCAGCAGTTTTGGGGGATACAGGAACACTGAAGCTTTCTTT
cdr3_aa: CASSFGGYRNTEAFF

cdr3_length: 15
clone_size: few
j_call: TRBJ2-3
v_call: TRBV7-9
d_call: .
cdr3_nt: TGTGCCAGCAGTCAGGGGTTTTTGGACACAGATACGCAGTATTTT
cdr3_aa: CASSQGFLDTDTQYF

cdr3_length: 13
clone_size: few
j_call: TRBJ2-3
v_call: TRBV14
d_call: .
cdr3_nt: TGTGCCAGCAGCCAAGATTCGTCGGATACGCAGTATTTT
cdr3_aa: CASSQDSSDTQYF

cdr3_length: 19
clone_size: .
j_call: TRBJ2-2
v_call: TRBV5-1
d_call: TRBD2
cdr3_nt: TGCGCCAGCAGCTTGGTGTCGCTAGCGGGGGCTAAGAACACCGGGGAGCTGTTTTTT
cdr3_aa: CASSLVSLAGAKNTGELFF

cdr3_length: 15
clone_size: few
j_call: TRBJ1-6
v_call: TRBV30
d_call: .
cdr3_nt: TGTGCCCAGAGGACAACGAGCTCCTATAATTCACCCCTCCACTTT
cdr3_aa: CAQRTTSSYNSPLHF

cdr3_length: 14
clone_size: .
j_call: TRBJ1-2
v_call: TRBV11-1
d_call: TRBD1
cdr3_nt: TGTGCCAGCAGCGCCGTGACAGGGGTGGATGGCTACACCTTC
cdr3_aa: CASSAVTGVDGYTF

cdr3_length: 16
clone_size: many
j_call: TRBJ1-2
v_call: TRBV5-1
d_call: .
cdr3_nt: TGCGCCAGCAGCCGAAGTAGTGCAGGACAAACCTATGGCTACACCTTC
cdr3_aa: CASSRSSAGQTYGYTF

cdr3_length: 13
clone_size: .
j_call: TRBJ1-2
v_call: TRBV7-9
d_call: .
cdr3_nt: TGTGCCAGCAGGCCCGCGGGCGCGGGTGGCTACACCTTC
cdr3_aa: CASRPAGAGGYTF

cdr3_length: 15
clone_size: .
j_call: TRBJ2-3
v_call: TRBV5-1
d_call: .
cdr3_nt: TGCGCCAGCAGCTTGACTACGGCTAGCACAGATACGCAGTATTTT
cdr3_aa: CASSLTTASTDTQYF

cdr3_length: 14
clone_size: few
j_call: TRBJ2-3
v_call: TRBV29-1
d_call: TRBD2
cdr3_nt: TGCAGCGTTGAAGGGGGAGGGCTCACAGATACGCAGTATTTT
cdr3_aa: CSVEGGGLTDTQYF

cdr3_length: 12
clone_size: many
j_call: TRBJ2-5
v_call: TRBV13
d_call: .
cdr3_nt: TGTGCCAGCAGCATTCAGGGAGAGACCCAGTACTTC
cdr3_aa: CASSIQGETQYF

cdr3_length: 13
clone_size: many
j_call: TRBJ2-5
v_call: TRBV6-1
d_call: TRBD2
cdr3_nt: TGTGCCAGCGGGGGACTAGCGGGAGAGACCCAGTACTTC
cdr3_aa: CASGGLAGETQYF

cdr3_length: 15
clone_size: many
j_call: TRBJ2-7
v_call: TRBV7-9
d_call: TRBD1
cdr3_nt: TGTGCCAGCAGCTTAGTCAGGGGGAAGAACTACGAGCAGTACTTC
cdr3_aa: CASSLVRGKNYEQYF

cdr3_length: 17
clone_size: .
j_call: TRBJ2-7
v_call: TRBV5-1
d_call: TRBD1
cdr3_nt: TGCGCCAGCAGCTGGAACCCCCTAGGGACAGGGGTTTACGAGCAGTACTTC
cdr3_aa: CASSWNPLGTGVYEQYF

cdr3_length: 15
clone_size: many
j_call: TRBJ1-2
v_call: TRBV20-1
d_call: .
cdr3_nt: TGCAGTGCTAGATCAACACAGGGCGGCTTCGGAGGCTACACCTTC
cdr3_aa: CSARSTQGGFGGYTF

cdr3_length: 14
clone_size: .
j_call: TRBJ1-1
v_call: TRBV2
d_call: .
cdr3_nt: TGTGCCAGCAGGGAAGGGGGTCTCGGATCTGAAGCTTTCTTT
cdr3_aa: CASREGGLGSEAFF

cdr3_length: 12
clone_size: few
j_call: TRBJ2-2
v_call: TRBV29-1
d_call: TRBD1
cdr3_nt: TGCAGCGTTACCCGGGACAGCGGGGAGCTGTTTTTT
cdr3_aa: CSVTRDSGELFF

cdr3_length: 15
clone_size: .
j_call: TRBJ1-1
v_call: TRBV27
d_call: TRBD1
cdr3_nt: TGTGCCAGCACCCCCATTTGGGACAGCGGTCTTGAGGCTTTCTTT
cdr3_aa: CASTPIWDSGLEAFF

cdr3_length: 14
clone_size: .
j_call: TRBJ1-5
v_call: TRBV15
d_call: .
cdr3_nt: TGTGCCACCAGTAAAGGAGGGGGCAATCAGCCCCAGCATTTT
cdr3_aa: CATSKGGGNQPQHF

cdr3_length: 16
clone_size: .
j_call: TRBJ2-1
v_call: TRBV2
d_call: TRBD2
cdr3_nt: TGTGCCAGCACGCCGGGACTAGCGAAATCCTACAATGAGCAGTTCTTC
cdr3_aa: CASTPGLAKSYNEQFF

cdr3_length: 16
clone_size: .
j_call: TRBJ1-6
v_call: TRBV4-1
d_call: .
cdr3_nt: TGCGCCAGCAGCCAAGATGGCCAGGTCCGGAATTCACCCCTCCACTTT
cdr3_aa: CASSQDGQVRNSPLHF

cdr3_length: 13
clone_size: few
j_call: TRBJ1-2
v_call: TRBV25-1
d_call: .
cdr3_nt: TGTGCCAGCAGTGAATACTCCGGGGGTTACTACACCTTC
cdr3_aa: CASSEYSGGYYTF

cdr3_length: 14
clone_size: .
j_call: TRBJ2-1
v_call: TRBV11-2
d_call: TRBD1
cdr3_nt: TGTGCCAGCAGCTTAGAATACAGGGGCTACGAGCAGTTCTTC
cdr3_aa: CASSLEYRGYEQFF

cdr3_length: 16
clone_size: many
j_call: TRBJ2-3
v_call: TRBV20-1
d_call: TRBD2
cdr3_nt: TGCAGTGCTAGATCTTACAGCGGGGGCCCCACAGATACGCAGTATTTT
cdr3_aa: CSARSYSGGPTDTQYF

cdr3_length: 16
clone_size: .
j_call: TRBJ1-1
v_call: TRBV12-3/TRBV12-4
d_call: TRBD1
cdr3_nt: TGTGCCAGCAGTTCTTTTTTGGGACAGGGGAAAACTGAAGCTTTCTTT
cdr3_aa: CASSSFLGQGKTEAFF

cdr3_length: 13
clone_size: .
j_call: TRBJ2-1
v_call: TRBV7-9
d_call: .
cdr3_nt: TGTGCCAGCAGCATAACAGGGCACAATGAGCAGTTCTTC
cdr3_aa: CASSITGHNEQFF

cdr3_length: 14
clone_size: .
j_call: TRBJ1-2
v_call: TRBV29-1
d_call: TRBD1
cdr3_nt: TGCAGCGTTGACGGACAGGGGATATTCTATGGCCACACCTTC
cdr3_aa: CSVDGQGIFYGHTF

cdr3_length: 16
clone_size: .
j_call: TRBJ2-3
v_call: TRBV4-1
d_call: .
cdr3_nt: TGCGCCAGCAGCCAGCCTACTAAGGGTAACAGAGAGGGTCGGTATTTT
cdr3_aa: CASSQPTKGNREGRYF

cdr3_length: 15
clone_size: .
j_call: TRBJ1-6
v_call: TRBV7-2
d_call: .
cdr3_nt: TGTGCCAGCAGCGCTTCGGGTATGGGTAATTCACCCCTCCACTTT
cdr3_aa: CASSASGMGNSPLHF

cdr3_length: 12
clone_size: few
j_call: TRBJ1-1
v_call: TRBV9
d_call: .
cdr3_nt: TGTGCCAGCAGCGTAGTGCAGGGAGAAGCTTTCTTT
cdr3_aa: CASSVVQGEAFF

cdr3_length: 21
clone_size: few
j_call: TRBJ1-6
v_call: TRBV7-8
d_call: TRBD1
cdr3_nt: TGTGCCAGCAGCTCACGCCCTCGGAGGGGGCTGAATGACAGAAATAATTCACCCCTCCACTTT
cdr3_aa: CASSSRPRRGLNDRNNSPLHF

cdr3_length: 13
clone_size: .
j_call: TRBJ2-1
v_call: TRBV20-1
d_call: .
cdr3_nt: TGCAGTGCAAAGGAGGGGGCACGTAATGAGCAGTTCTTC
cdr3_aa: CSAKEGARNEQFF

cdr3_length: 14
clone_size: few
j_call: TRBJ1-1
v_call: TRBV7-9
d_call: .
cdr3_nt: TGTGCCAGCAGCTTATGGCGGGAGAACACTGAAGCTTTCTTT
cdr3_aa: CASSLWRENTEAFF